The T cell receptor (delta chain) under discussion was sequenced for a study of gamma-delta T cells after stem cell transplantation. CDR3 size: 19 residues. Per germline, CDR1 TSWWSYY and CDR2 QGS. Trimming cost V 0 bases and J 6 bases; bases outside gene matches: 22. TCRdb used CATT to re-call clones from the RT-PCR reads. The table has about 6,500 delta-chain clones, around a quarter seen once. The sequenced sample consisted of gamma-delta T cells. This sequence joins TRDV1 and TRDJ4; 7 bases line up with TRDD3. The TCR comes from a human donor. It is not recorded whose cells these are; they may come from a transplant donor. This chain's CDR3 is CALGELIPREMSGGLSLIF. CDR3 nucleotide sequence: TGTGCTCTTGGGGAACTAATTCCACGTGAGATGTCTGGGGGCCTCTCCCTGATCTTT.